This TCR beta chain was found in a study of T cells after posttransplantation cyclophosphamide. Whole-study results and caveats: Later post-transplant blood repertoires were often dominated by donor CD8+ memory clones.

This CDR3 has 15 amino acids. V dropped 4 bases and J dropped 5; count of bases not matched to a gene: 9. Germline-derived CDR1 and CDR2 are SGHRS and YFSETQ. At least ten counts were recorded for this clone. The antigen is undetermined. The repertoire was sequenced with immunoSEQ multiplex PCR; TCRdb's copy has only in-frame clones and lacks some. The sample shows more than 20,000 clones, none of them appearing just once. This receptor was obtained from a man in his fifties in good health, CMV-negative, and a related stem cell transplant donor. Sequences were obtained from PBMCs. This sequence joins TRBV5-1 and TRBJ1-5; 7 bases are shared with TRBD1. CDR3 sequence (DNA): TGCGCCAGCAGCCTTCGAGGACAGGACGATCAGCCCCAGCATTTT. Its protein is CASSLRGQDDQPQHF. Using reference TRBV5-1 and TRBJ1-5 for the parts outside the CDR3, the full variable domain is KAGVTQTPRYLIKTRGQQVTLSCSPISGHRSVSWYQQTPGQGLQFLFEYFSETQRNKGNFPGRFSGRQFSNSRSEMNVSTLELGDSALYLCASSLRGQDDQPQHFGDGTRLSIL.